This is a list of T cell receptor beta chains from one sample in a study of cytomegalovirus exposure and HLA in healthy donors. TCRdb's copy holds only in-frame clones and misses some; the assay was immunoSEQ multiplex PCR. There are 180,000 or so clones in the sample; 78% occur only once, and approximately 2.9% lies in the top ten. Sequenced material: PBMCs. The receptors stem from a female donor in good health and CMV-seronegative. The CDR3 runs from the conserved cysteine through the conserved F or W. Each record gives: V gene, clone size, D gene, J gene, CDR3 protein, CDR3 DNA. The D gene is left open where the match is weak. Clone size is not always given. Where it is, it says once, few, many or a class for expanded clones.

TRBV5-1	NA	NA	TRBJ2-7	CASSLGGVPPTYEQYF	TGCGCCAGCAGCTTGGGGGGGGTTCCCCCGACCTACGAGCAGTACTTC
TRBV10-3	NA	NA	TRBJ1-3	CAISEGSSNSGNTIYF	TGTGCCATCAGTGAGGGGAGTTCCAACTCTGGAAACACCATATATTTT
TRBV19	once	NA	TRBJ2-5	CASSPAGNLWETQYF	TGTGCCAGTAGTCCCGCGGGTAATTTATGGGAGACCCAGTACTTC
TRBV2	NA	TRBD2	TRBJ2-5	CASTLSGGEETQYF	TGTGCCAGCACCTTAAGCGGGGGGGAAGAGACCCAGTACTTC
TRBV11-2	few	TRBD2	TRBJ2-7	CASSLVGLVSEQYF	TGTGCCAGCAGCTTAGTGGGACTAGTCAGCGAGCAGTACTTC
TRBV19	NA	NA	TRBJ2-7	CASSMGRGAYEQYF	TGTGCCAGTAGTATGGGCAGGGGTGCCTACGAGCAGTACTTC
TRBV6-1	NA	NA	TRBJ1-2	CASRAYGYTF	TGTGCCAGCAGGGCCTATGGCTACACCTTC
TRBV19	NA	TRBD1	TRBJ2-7	CASMSQGAGYEQYF	TGTGCCAGTATGTCACAGGGGGCCGGTTACGAGCAGTACTTC
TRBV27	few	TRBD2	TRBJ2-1	CASIPTSGASYNEQFF	TGTGCCAGCATACCGACTAGCGGGGCATCCTACAATGAGCAGTTCTTC
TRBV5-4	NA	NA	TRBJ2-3	CASSSQPTDTQYF	TGTGCCAGCAGCTCACAGCCGACGGATACGCAGTATTTT
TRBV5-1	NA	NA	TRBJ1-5	CASSLLGAGNQPQHF	TGCGCCAGCAGCTTGTTGGGGGCAGGAAATCAGCCCCAGCATTTT
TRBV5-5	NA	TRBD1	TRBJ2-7	CASNPGEAGQGNEQYF	TGTGCCAGCAACCCAGGGGAAGCGGGACAGGGTAACGAGCAGTACTTC
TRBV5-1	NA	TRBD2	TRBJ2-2	CASSPLAGITGELFF	TGCGCCAGCAGTCCTCTAGCGGGAATAACCGGGGAGCTGTTTTTT
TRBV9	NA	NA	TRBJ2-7	CASSVAVDSSSYEQYF	TGTGCCAGCAGCGTAGCTGTTGACAGTAGCTCCTACGAGCAGTACTTC
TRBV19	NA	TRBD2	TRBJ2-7	CARNPSPEAGGPYEQYF	TGTGCCAGAAACCCCTCACCCGAGGCGGGGGGCCCCTACGAGCAGTACTTC
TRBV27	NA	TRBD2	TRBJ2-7	CASSLDGRAPREQYF	TGTGCCAGCAGTTTAGACGGGAGGGCCCCTCGGGAGCAGTACTTC
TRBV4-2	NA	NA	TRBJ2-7	CASSQDWDSSYEQYF	TGTGCCAGCAGCCAAGATTGGGACTCCTCTTACGAGCAGTACTTC
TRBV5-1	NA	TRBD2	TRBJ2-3	CASSLGLAGPTDTQYF	TGCGCCAGCAGCTTGGGACTAGCAGGACCCACAGATACGCAGTATTTT
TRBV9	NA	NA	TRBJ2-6	CASSVAGAYSGANVLTF	TGTGCCAGCAGCGTAGCAGGGGCCTACTCTGGGGCCAACGTCCTGACTTTC
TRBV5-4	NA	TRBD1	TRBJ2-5	CASSSGQGETQYF	TGTGCCAGCAGCTCGGGACAGGGAGAGACCCAGTACTTC